This T cell receptor (beta chain) was captured in a study of blood T cell repertoires in COVID-19. Data came from immunoSEQ multiplex PCR; TCRdb stores just in-frame clones and leaves some out. The sample yields approximately 130,000 clones, roughly three quarters seen once. The CDR3 consists of 17 residues. The germline V and J ends were trimmed by 0 bases and 0 bases, with 15 bases remaining between them. Germline V gives CDR1 SGHAT, CDR2 FQNNGV. The sequence was obtained from a human donor in a cohort sampled during active COVID-19. This chain links TRBV11-2 with TRBJ2-7, with D possibly TRBD1 on 6 matching bases. The sample was peripheral blood. The DNA of the CDR3 is TGTGCCAGCAGCTTAGATCCCTCAGGGGACGGCTCCTACGAGCAGTACTTC. This codes for CASSLDPSGDGSYEQYF.